The rows below give T cell receptor beta chains drawn from one sample of a study of cytomegalovirus exposure and HLA in healthy donors. Method: immunoSEQ multiplex PCR; TCRdb's copy keeps in-frame clones and lacks some. The sample records some 240,000 clones, 75% to 90% being singletons. The material sequenced was PBMCs. The receptors stem from a woman aged 18-29 years in good health and CMV-seronegative. Each CDR3 is given with its conserved first and last residue. The D gene is left open where the match is weak. Only some rows state a clone size, as once, few, many or a class for expanded clones.

V gene	clone size	CDR3 length	D gene	J gene	CDR3 DNA	CDR3 protein
TRBV13	NA	14	NA	TRBJ1-1	TGTGCCAGCAGCCGATCGGGGCCGAACACTGAAGCTTTCTTT	CASSRSGPNTEAFF
TRBV6-1	NA	15	TRBD1	TRBJ1-5	TGTGCCAGCAGTGACCGGGACAGGTATAATCAGCCCCAGCATTTT	CASSDRDRYNQPQHF
TRBV20-1	NA	11	NA	TRBJ2-7	TGCAGTGCTCAGATATCCTACGAGCAGTACTTC	CSAQISYEQYF
TRBV7-3	NA	13	NA	TRBJ2-7	TGTGCCAGCAGCTCCCAGCGGAACTACGAGCAGTACTTC	CASSSQRNYEQYF
TRBV30	NA	15	NA	TRBJ1-2	TGTGCCTGGAGTGTCAGTCCGATTTACGACTATGGCTACACCTTC	CAWSVSPIYDYGYTF
TRBV27	once	16	TRBD1	TRBJ2-1	TGTGCCAGCAGCCCGCAAGGACAGGCTACTAACCAAGAGGAGTTCTTC	CASSPQGQATNQEEFF
TRBV7-3	NA	15	NA	TRBJ2-5	TGTGCCAGCAGCTTAACAGGGTTAAGAGGAGAGACCCAGTACTTC	CASSLTGLRGETQYF
TRBV6-1	NA	15	TRBD2	TRBJ2-1	TGTGCCAGCAGTGAAGTCCAGCGGGAGGAGAATGAGCAGTTCTTC	CASSEVQREENEQFF
TRBV28	NA	15	NA	TRBJ2-1	TGTGCCAGCAGTTTCCGGGGTAGATCCTACAATGAGCAGTTCTTC	CASSFRGRSYNEQFF
TRBV11-2	once	14	NA	TRBJ2-5	TGTGCCAGCAGCTTAAGAGGCCGCGGGGAGACCCAGTACTTC	CASSLRGRGETQYF
TRBV19	NA	15	TRBD1	TRBJ1-2	TGTGCCAGTAGTATGGGACAGGGGGTCTTAAACGGCTACACCTTC	CASSMGQGVLNGYTF
TRBV2	NA	18	TRBD1	TRBJ2-4	TGTGCCAGCACCGGGACAGGGGGCAGGGGACCAATCAAAAACATTCAGTACTTC	CASTGTGGRGPIKNIQYF
TRBV5-8	NA	17	NA	TRBJ1-6	TGTGCCAGCAGCACCGGACGGAAGAGCTCCTATAATTCACCCCTCCACTTT	CASSTGRKSSYNSPLHF
TRBV2	NA	15	NA	TRBJ1-5	TGTGCCAGCAGTGAAAGTAGGCTCTTCAATCAGCCCCAGCATTTT	CASSESRLFNQPQHF
TRBV6-5	once	11	NA	TRBJ1-2	TGTGCCAGCAGACTCGGGACCTACTGTAGGTTC	CASRLGTYCRF
TRBV2	NA	12	NA	TRBJ1-2	TGTGCCAGCAACGGAGCTAACTATGGCTACACCTTC	CASNGANYGYTF
TRBV27	NA	15	TRBD2	TRBJ2-1	TGTGCCATCCAATCTAGCGGGAGGGCCGTGGGTGAGCAGTTCTTC	CAIQSSGRAVGEQFF
TRBV7-7	NA	13	NA	TRBJ2-5	TGTGCCAGCACCTCCGGGACTCAAGAGACCCAGTACTTC	CASTSGTQETQYF
TRBV6-5	NA	14	NA	TRBJ1-2	TGTGCCAGCAGTGCCGGGCCTGGGGGCTATGGCTACACCTTC	CASSAGPGGYGYTF
TRBV28	NA	19	NA	TRBJ2-3	TGTGCCAGCACCCCCCCGGCCAGCGTCAGAGTGCGGGGCACAGATACGCAGTATTTT	CASTPPASVRVRGTDTQYF
TRBV11-2	once	14	TRBD2	TRBJ2-7	TGTGCCAGCAGCTTGAAGCGGGAGCGGTACGAGCAGTACTTC	CASSLKRERYEQYF
TRBV7-3	NA	15	NA	TRBJ2-1	TGTGCCAGCAGCTCAAGCGGGCAACTCTACAATGAGCAGTTCTTC	CASSSSGQLYNEQFF
TRBV7-8	once	16	NA	TRBJ1-5	TGTGCCAGCAGCCCCGGACGGTCTTATAGCAATCAGCCCCAGCATTTT	CASSPGRSYSNQPQHF
TRBV4-1	NA	14	NA	TRBJ2-1	TGCGCCAGCAGCCCAGTGGGGGGGCGGAAGGAGCAGTTCTTC	CASSPVGGRKEQFF
TRBV28	NA	14	TRBD1	TRBJ1-2	TGTGCCAGCGGGGGACAGGGCATATCCTATGGCTACACCTTC	CASGGQGISYGYTF
TRBV5-1	once	13	NA	TRBJ1-1	TGCGCCAGCAGCTTTGACGGGAACACTGAAGCTTTCTTT	CASSFDGNTEAFF
TRBV9	NA	14	NA	TRBJ2-7	TGTGCCAGCAGCGTAGCCCTAGATTTGAGGGAGCAGTACTTC	CASSVALDLREQYF
TRBV6-1	NA	14	NA	TRBJ1-5	TGTGCCAGCAGAACGGACAGCAACAATCAGCCCCAGCATTTT	CASRTDSNNQPQHF
TRBV28	NA	12	NA	TRBJ2-1	TGTGCCAGCAGTTCCCCCCCTCGGGAGCAGTTCTTC	CASSSPPREQFF
TRBV30	NA	13	NA	TRBJ1-3	TGTGCCTGGACTTGGAGCTCTGGAAACACCATATATTTT	CAWTWSSGNTIYF
TRBV6-5	NA	16	NA	TRBJ2-7	TGTGCCAGCAGTTACTCGACGGGGTCCCCATCCTACGAGCAGTACTTC	CASSYSTGSPSYEQYF
TRBV6-6	NA	15	NA	TRBJ2-1	TGTGCCAGCAGTTACTCGATGCGGGAACTCGATGGGCAGTTCTTC	CASSYSMRELDGQFF
TRBV19	NA	15	TRBD1	TRBJ1-6	TGTGCCAGTAGTATTTCGGGGACAGCCGTTTCACCCCTCCACTTT	CASSISGTAVSPLHF
TRBV6-6	NA	12	NA	TRBJ1-2	TGTGCCAGCAGCGGGACAAACTATGGCTACACCTTC	CASSGTNYGYTF
TRBV7-8	NA	14	NA	TRBJ2-7	TGTGCCAGCAGCTCAGTCGGGGTGGTCTACGAGCAGTACTTC	CASSSVGVVYEQYF
TRBV30	NA	18	TRBD2	TRBJ2-4	TGTGCCTGGAGCCCGGGACTAGCGGGAGGGCTGGCCAAAAACATTCAGTACTTC	CAWSPGLAGGLAKNIQYF